What follows are 25 T cell receptor beta chains derived from one specimen sequenced in a study of T cell repertoires in cytomegalovirus infection. The antigens for these receptors are not known. TCRdb passed the reads through MiXCR, listing each CDR3 protein once. Of 450,000 to 650,000 distinct CDR3 sequences in the sample, just under 40% were seen once. The sample was cultured PBMCs, taken from culture after CMV antigen stimulation. The receptors derive from a human donor in good health (CMV status not recorded). Some clones in this sample may be carry-over from other donors' samples.

V gene TRBV6-6 combines with J gene TRBJ1-1; D is undetermined. V shed 7 bases and J shed 3 bases, with 9 bases lying between them. Germline values: CDR1 MNHNY, CDR2 SVGAGI (reference sequence). The CDR3 has 12 amino acids. DNA of the CDR3: TGTGCCAGCACCACGACGGACACTGAAGCTTTCTTT. Its protein product is CASTTTDTEAFF.

This clonotype has more than one count but fewer than ten. The chain combines TRBV4-1 with TRBJ2-1; weak D call: TRBD2 (5 bases). This CDR3 is 16 amino acids long. V was clipped by 5 bases and J by 3 bases, with 17 bases between them. CDR1 and CDR2 (germline): MGHRA, YSYEKL. CDR3 protein: CASSSRTRSNYNEQFF. For the CDR3, the DNA is TGCGCCAGCAGCTCCCGGACTCGGTCAAACTACAATGAGCAGTTCTTC.

The chain is built from TRBV5-1 and TRBJ2-1, with D unresolved. Trimming cost V 3 bases and J 9 bases, with 19 bases left between them. CDR1 is SGHRS and CDR2 is YFSETQ in the germline V gene. The CDR3 consists of 15 residues. In DNA form, the CDR3 reads TGCGCCAGCAGCTCGCTTGCAGACTTGGGGTTTGAGCAGTTCTTC. Its translation is CASSSLADLGFEQFF.

The chain recombines TRBV7-2 with TRBJ2-3; 11 bases agree with TRBD2. The CDR3 runs 15 residues. The germline V gene has CDR1 SGHTA and CDR2 FQGNSA. J was trimmed by 5 bases and V by 6 bases; bases with no gene match: 7. The CDR3 region is CASSWTSGLRDTQYF. The DNA for the CDR3 is TGTGCCAGCAGTTGGACTAGCGGGCTTAGAGATACGCAGTATTTT.

CDR3 nucleotide sequence: TGTGCCAGCAGCTTTGGGAGTGGAGGGGAGACCCAGTACTTC. Amino acid sequence: CASSFGSGGETQYF. The chain uses TRBV7-6 and TRBJ2-5, with a tentative D call TRBD2 (6 bases). V lost 3 bases and J lost 5, with 13 bases in between. This CDR3 has 14 residues. From germline, CDR1 is SGHVS and CDR2 FNYEAQ.

This clonotype has more than one count but fewer than ten. The chain combines TRBV6-5 with TRBJ2-1; D is undetermined. This CDR3 spans 18 amino acids. The V and J ends lost 5 bases and 5 bases respectively, with 25 bases between them. Looked up from germline, CDR1 is MNHEY and CDR2 is SVGAGI. The CDR3 DNA follows: TGTGCCAGCAGTCACCCCCCCTGGCGCCAAACGGGTCACAATGAGCAGTTCTTC. Protein sequence: CASSHPPWRQTGHNEQFF.

This chain connects TRBV29-1 to TRBJ2-7; 9 nucleotides align to TRBD1. The CDR3 covers 20 residues. From germline, CDR1 is SQVTM and CDR2 ANQGSEA. With 0 bases clipped from V and 0 bases from J, the junction kept 18 bases outside the gene matches. CDR3 region: CSVEELKPHSGQGISYEQYF. In DNA form, the CDR3 reads TGCAGCGTTGAAGAGCTTAAACCTCACTCGGGACAGGGAATCTCCTACGAGCAGTACTTC.

This clonotype was observed a few times. The genes are TRBV27 and TRBJ1-6; unclear D gene. Germline lookup yields CDR1 MNHEY and CDR2 SMNVEV (reference sequence). V was cut by 3 bases and J by 5 bases, with 8 bases left in between. The CDR3 runs to 14 residues. The CDR3 sequence: CASSFRFNNSPLHF. The CDR3 DNA sequence: TGTGCCAGCAGTTTCCGGTTTAATAATTCACCCCTCCACTTT.

The rearrangement links TRBV28 to TRBJ1-4; D not resolved. The length of the CDR3 is 15 residues. The V and J ends lost 3 bases and 3 bases respectively, with 11 bases between them. The germline gives CDR1 MDHEN, CDR2 SYDVKM. CDR3 in DNA: TGTGCCAGCAGTTTCGCGGTCGACTCTAATGAAAAACTGTTTTTT. Its translation: CASSFAVDSNEKLFF.

This chain connects TRBV7-2 to TRBJ2-7; D gene uncertain. The V end was cut by 5 bases, the J end by 3 bases, with 11 bases between. The CDR3 is 13 amino acids. The germline V gene encodes CDR1 SGHTA and CDR2 FQGNSA. The CDR3, as DNA: TGTGCCAGCAGCCAAGGACGGCTCTACGAGCAGTACTTC. This translates into CASSQGRLYEQYF.

This clonotype was seen a few times. CDR3 residues: CASSPGYSSYEQYF. CDR3 in DNA: TGTGCCAGCAGCCCCGGGTACAGCTCCTACGAGCAGTACTTC. The J gene is TRBJ2-7, the V gene TRBV7-2; D gene ambiguous. Per the germline V gene, CDR1 is SGHTA and CDR2 is FQGNSA. Between the trimmed V and J ends, which lost 5 bases and 0 bases, there was a span of 11 bases. The length of the CDR3 is 14 residues.

The rearrangement links TRBV7-9 to TRBJ2-5; 8 positions match TRBD2. Per germline, CDR1 SEHNR and CDR2 FQNEAQ (reference sequence). CDR3 length equals 15 residues. After removal of 5 bases from V and 5 bases from J, the junction contained 10 bases not matched to a gene. For the CDR3, the DNA is TGTGCCAGCAGCCCAGGAGCGGGAGTCCATGAGACCCAGTACTTC. Residues: CASSPGAGVHETQYF.

J is TRBJ1-5 and V is TRBV7-8; perhaps TRBD1 as D (5 bases). The ends were cut back, 0 bases at V and 0 bases at J, with 9 bases in the middle. CDR1 and CDR2 (germline): SGHVS, FQNEAQ. The CDR3 sequence is 16 residues long. CDR3 sequence reads: CASSLAGGYSNQPQHF. CDR3 DNA sequence: TGTGCCAGCAGCTTAGCGGGGGGTTATAGCAATCAGCCCCAGCATTTT. Full variable domain (missing parts from reference TRBV7-8 and TRBJ1-5): GAGVSQSPRYKVAKRGQDVALRCDPISGHVSLFWYQQALGQGPEFLTYFQNEAQLDKSGLPSDRFFAERPEGSVSTLKIQRTQQEDSAVYLCASSLAGGYSNQPQHFGDGTRLSIL.

The chain is built from TRBV7-2 and TRBJ2-5, with D tentatively TRBD2 (6 bases). With 5 bases removed from V and 3 bases from J, the gap between germline ends came to 10 bases. The CDR3 has 13 amino acids. Germline CDR1 SGHTA, CDR2 FQGNSA. The CDR3 sequence is CASSLTSKETQYF. CDR3 bases: TGTGCCAGCAGCCTAACTAGCAAAGAGACCCAGTACTTC. The full variable domain, with the rest looked up from reference TRBV7-2 and TRBJ2-5, is GAGVSQSPSNKVTEKGKDVELRCDPISGHTALYWYRQSLGQGLEFLIYFQGNSAPDKSGLPSDRFSAERTGGSVSTLTIQRTQQEDSAVYLCASSLTSKETQYFGPGTRLLVL.

The V and J genes are TRBV19 and TRBJ2-1; a possible D gene is TRBD1 (6 bases). V was pared by 2 bases and J by 0 bases, with 11 bases between. This CDR3 has 16 residues. Per germline, CDR1 LNHDA and CDR2 SQIVND (reference sequence). CDR3: CASSISRGPSYNEQFF. The CDR3 DNA sequence: TGTGCCAGTAGTATATCCAGGGGTCCCTCCTACAATGAGCAGTTCTTC.

V usage is TRBV7-6 and J usage is TRBJ2-1, with D tentatively TRBD2 (6 bases). The germline V gene encodes CDR1 SGHVS and CDR2 FNYEAQ. The CDR3 is 19 amino acids. The V and J ends lost 5 bases and 8 bases respectively, with 31 bases between them. CDR3 protein: CASSPPLMGLSGTADEQFF. For the CDR3, the DNA is TGTGCCAGCAGCCCGCCTCTTATGGGTCTTAGCGGAACTGCGGATGAGCAGTTCTTC.

V gene TRBV7-6 combines with J gene TRBJ1-2; D unclear. Trimming removed 2 bases from V and 6 bases from J, with 16 bases in between. CDR3 size: 15 residues. Germline CDR1 and CDR2: SGHVS and FNYEAQ. The CDR3 protein is CASSLSALLSDGYTF. CDR3 sequence (DNA): TGTGCCAGCAGCTTAAGTGCCCTCCTCTCCGATGGCTACACCTTC.

This clonotype was seen only a few times. V is TRBV7-2 and J is TRBJ2-7; TRBD2 might be the D (6 bases). V was clipped by 3 bases and J by 1 base, with 13 bases between them. The CDR3 consists of 15 residues. CDR1 is SGHTA and CDR2 is FQGNSA in the germline V gene. This CDR3 is CASSFGSSPSYEQYF. CDR3 coding DNA: TGTGCCAGCAGCTTCGGGAGCAGCCCTTCCTACGAGCAGTACTTC.

This clonotype was recorded a few times. The chain carries TRBV20-1 and TRBJ1-5; D perhaps matches TRBD1 (5 bases). Germline V CDR1 and CDR2: DFQATT, SNEGSKA (reference sequence). Trimming stripped 6 bases from V and 0 bases from J, with 24 bases between. The CDR3 runs 18 residues. The chain's CDR3 is CSASPRTRLPNSNQPQHF. CDR3 in DNA: TGCAGTGCCAGTCCCAGGACACGCTTGCCTAATAGCAATCAGCCCCAGCATTTT.

This clonotype was detected only a few times. V is TRBV28 and J is TRBJ1-5; D may be TRBD1 (5 bases). Germline lookup yields CDR1 MDHEN and CDR2 SYDVKM. The CDR3 has 12 residues. V was shortened by 10 bases and J by 5 bases, with 12 bases between the two germline ends. The CDR3 reads CATNTGDQPQHF. The CDR3, as DNA: TGTGCCACTAATACGGGGGATCAGCCCCAGCATTTT.

This chain joins TRBV7-8 and TRBJ2-1; 13 bases line up with TRBD2. The germline V gene encodes CDR1 SGHVS and CDR2 FQNEAQ. The junction had 7 bases not matched to a gene; V was cut back by 4 bases and J by 7 bases. This CDR3 has 16 amino acids. The CDR3 DNA reads TGTGCCAGCAGCTCCCCACTAGCGGGGGGGCTTAATGAGCAGTTCTTC. Translation: CASSSPLAGGLNEQFF.

This rearrangement joins TRBV6-5 to TRBJ2-2; 7 bases fit TRBD1. CDR3 length: 16 amino acids. Germline V gene data show CDR1 as MNHEY and CDR2 as SVGAGI. Germline trimming cut 0 bases from V and 6 bases from J; bases unmatched to any gene: 7. DNA for the CDR3: TGTGCCAGCAGTTACTCGAAGGGGGCTGGGGCCGGGGAGCTGTTTTTT. This encodes CASSYSKGAGAGELFF.

The chain joins TRBV5-1 to TRBJ2-3; 15 bases line up with TRBD2. J was trimmed by 9 bases and V by 4 bases; bases with no gene match: 18. CDR1 and CDR2 (germline): SGHRS, YFSETQ. The CDR3 is made up of 19 amino acids. CDR3 DNA sequence: TGCGCCAGCAGCGAGAGACTGGGAATCCCGGGACTAGCGGGAGGAACGCAGTATTTT. Its translation is CASSERLGIPGLAGGTQYF.

This clonotype was counted a few times. The chain has TRBV7-2 and TRBJ2-1; 7 nucleotides align to TRBD2. The CDR3 covers 15 residues. Germline CDR1 is SGHTA and CDR2 is FQGNSA. Trimming took 3 bases from V and 2 from J; bases not matched to a gene: 4. The DNA for the CDR3 is TGTGCCAGCAGCTTGGGCGGGAGAACCTACAATGAGCAGTTCTTC. Amino acids: CASSLGGRTYNEQFF.

This clonotype was seen a few times. The chain carries TRBV11-2 and TRBJ1-6, with TRBD1 matching over 10 bases. This CDR3 spans 18 amino acids. Per the germline V gene, CDR1 is SGHAT and CDR2 is FQNNGV. V gave up 0 bases and J gave up 6 bases; unmatched junction bases: 8. This CDR3 reads CASSLEPPGQGINSPLHF. As DNA, the CDR3 is TGTGCCAGCAGCTTAGAACCGCCGGGACAGGGGATTAATTCACCCCTCCACTTT.